These 20 T cell receptor beta chains came from one sample sequenced in a study of shared clonotypes between healthy human individuals. Generated by immunoSEQ multiplex PCR, the TCRdb table keeps only in-frame clones and is missing some. In the table there are around 2.5 million clones, under 95% of which are singletons. Sequenced input: naive CD4+ T cells from PBMCs. The subset is: CD45RA+ positively selected. The receptor set was obtained from a man aged 18 to 30 in good health. Some clones in this sample may be carry-over from other donors' samples.

The chain has TRBV30 and TRBJ1-6; the D gene is possibly TRBD1 (5 bases). Trimming left V 0 bases short and J 5 bases short, with 11 bases between. Germline V gene lookup returns CDR1 GTSNPN and CDR2 SVGIG (reference sequence). This CDR3 contains 15 residues. CDR3: CAWSVRGGNNSPLHF. In DNA, the CDR3 is TGTGCCTGGAGTGTAAGGGGCGGAAATAATTCACCCCTCCACTTT.

The chain couples TRBV19 to TRBJ2-3; 9 bases are shared with TRBD2. Germline-derived CDR1 and CDR2 are LNHDA and SQIVND (reference sequence). V dropped 4 bases and J dropped 1; count of bases not matched to a gene: 12. CDR3 length: 18 amino acids. The CDR3 sequence is CASSTGGRASPRTDTQYF. For the CDR3, the DNA is TGTGCCAGTAGTACTGGCGGGAGGGCCTCCCCCCGCACAGATACGCAGTATTTT. The full variable domain, its missing parts supplied by reference TRBV19 and TRBJ2-3, is DGGITQSPKYLFRKEGQNVTLSCEQNLNHDAMYWYRQDPGQGLRLIYYSQIVNDFQKGDIAEGYSVSREKKESFPLTVTSAQKNPTAFYLCASSTGGRASPRTDTQYFGPGTRLTVL.

The V and J genes are TRBV28 and TRBJ2-3; 14 positions agree with TRBD2. V lost 2 bases to trimming and J lost 7 bases; unmatched junction nucleotides: 14. The V gene's germline CDR1 is MDHEN and CDR2 SYDVKM. The CDR3 is 19 amino acids. The CDR3 here is CASSLISTSGRASAYTQYF. Here the CDR3 DNA reads TGTGCCAGCAGTTTAATCTCGACTAGCGGGAGGGCTAGCGCATATACGCAGTATTTT.

The chain carries TRBV13 and TRBJ1-5; D is undetermined. CDR3 length equals 12 residues. Trimming shortened V by 4 bases and J by 5 bases, and 6 bases separated the two germline ends. Germline V CDR1 and CDR2: PRHDT, FYEKMQ (reference sequence). In DNA form, the CDR3 reads TGTGCCAGCAGCTCCCCGGATCAGCCCCAGCATTTT. It is translated as CASSSPDQPQHF.

The J gene is TRBJ2-4, the V gene TRBV19, with 7 positions matching TRBD2. Germline lookup yields CDR1 LNHDA and CDR2 SQIVND (reference sequence). V lost 7 bases to trimming and J lost 9 bases; unmatched junction nucleotides: 9. The CDR3 is made up of 13 amino acids. CDR3 loop: CASTSGWGGIQYF. DNA of the CDR3: TGTGCCAGTACCTCAGGCTGGGGGGGCATTCAGTACTTC.

This sequence joins TRBV7-9 and TRBJ2-5, with D perhaps matching TRBD1 or TRBD2 (5 bases each). Germline V gene sequence: CDR1 SEHNR, CDR2 FQNEAQ (reference sequence). The V end lost 2 bases, the J end lost 5 bases, and 12 bases lay between the germline ends. The CDR3 covers 14 residues. The CDR3 here is CASSLLGVGETQYF. The CDR3 region has the DNA TGTGCCAGCAGCTTACTGGGGGTAGGTGAGACCCAGTACTTC.

The V and J genes are TRBV27 and TRBJ2-1; no firm D call. V shed 5 bases and J shed 4 bases, with 15 bases lying between them. The V gene's germline CDR1 is MNHEY and CDR2 SMNVEV (reference sequence). This CDR3 is 15 amino acids long. The CDR3: CASSKANPLYNEQFF. The CDR3 region has the DNA TGTGCCAGCAGTAAGGCCAACCCCTTGTACAATGAGCAGTTCTTC.

Written as DNA, the CDR3 is TGTGCCAGCAGTTTATTTTGGGGGAGTTCGACAGATACGCAGTATTTT. The encoded protein is CASSLFWGSSTDTQYF. V and J are TRBV28 and TRBJ2-3; either TRBD1 or TRBD2 may supply D (5 bases each). Germline values: CDR1 MDHEN, CDR2 SYDVKM. The CDR3 covers 16 residues. Deletions cut 1 base from V and 3 bases from J, with 14 bases between.

Only one count was recorded for this clone. J is TRBJ2-2 and V is TRBV4-1, with unresolved D. The germline V gene encodes CDR1 MGHRA and CDR2 YSYEKL. The CDR3 is 13 residues long. The germline V and J ends were trimmed by 1 base and 4 bases, with 4 bases remaining between them. CDR3 DNA: TGCGCCAGCAGCCAAGGGAGCACCGGGGAGCTGTTTTTT. Translating gives CASSQGSTGELFF.

CDR3 DNA: TGTGCCAGCAGTTTAAGGGACAGGGCGTCTGAAGCTTTCTTT. Its translation is CASSLRDRASEAFF. The V call is TRBV28, the J call TRBJ1-1, with 9 bases identical to TRBD1. Germline loops: CDR1 MDHEN, CDR2 SYDVKM. The CDR3 covers 14 residues. Trimming cost V 2 bases and J 6 bases; bases outside gene matches: 4.

The chain employs TRBV27 and TRBJ1-2, with D tentatively TRBD1 (6 bases). The V end was cut by 3 bases, the J end by 4 bases, with 15 bases between. The CDR3 is 15 amino acids. Germline V lookup: CDR1 MNHEY, CDR2 SMNVEV (reference sequence). The CDR3 sequence is CASSFLAGVSYGYTF. DNA for the CDR3: TGTGCCAGCAGTTTTCTGGCAGGGGTCTCCTATGGCTACACCTTC.

The V call is TRBV4-3, the J call TRBJ2-7; D is possibly TRBD1 (5 bases). The CDR3 has 16 residues. V was pared by 2 bases and J by 0 bases, with 14 bases between. Germline lookup yields CDR1 LGHNA and CDR2 YSLEER. The CDR3 DNA reads TGCGCCAGCAGCCAAAGGTTCCAGGGTCGCTCCTACGAGCAGTACTTC. It yields the protein CASSQRFQGRSYEQYF.

In this sample, this clone turned up once. The chain is built from TRBV19 and TRBJ2-1; D may correspond to TRBD1 or TRBD2 (5 bases each). The CDR3 runs to 14 residues. Germline V gene lookup returns CDR1 LNHDA and CDR2 SQIVND (reference sequence). The V end lost 7 bases, the J end lost 9 bases, and 19 bases lay between the germline ends. The CDR3 loop is CASTLIGTRGEQFF. CDR3 in DNA: TGTGCCAGTACCCTCATCGGCACTAGGGGTGAGCAGTTCTTC.

This clone was seen just once. This chain joins TRBV4-1 and TRBJ2-3, with 13 bases matching TRBD2. CDR1 and CDR2 from the germline V gene are MGHRA and YSYEKL. The CDR3 has 18 amino acids. V lost 4 bases and J lost 6; bases outside the gene matches: 13. The DNA of the CDR3 is TGCGCCAGCAGCCCGACCCCGTCACTAGCGGGAGGGCCGGATACGCAGTATTTT. Its protein product is CASSPTPSLAGGPDTQYF.

The V and J genes are TRBV7-8 and TRBJ1-5; D is uncertain. V lost 1 base and J 4 bases, leaving 11 bases between the germline ends. This CDR3 comprises 15 residues. The germline gives CDR1 SGHVS, CDR2 FQNEAQ. CDR3 coding DNA: TGTGCCAGCAGCTTAGTCTACGCGGGTAATCAGCCCCAGCATTTT. Protein sequence: CASSLVYAGNQPQHF.

The chain has TRBV6-1 and TRBJ2-3; the match to TRBD2 covers 11 bases. The length of the CDR3 is 18 residues. The germline V gene encodes CDR1 MNHNS and CDR2 SASEGT. Trimming removed 3 bases from V and 3 bases from J; junction bases left unmatched: 11. The CDR3 sequence is CASSDPRRLAGRTDTQYF. CDR3 bases: TGTGCCAGCAGTGACCCCCGGAGACTAGCGGGACGTACAGATACGCAGTATTTT.

J is TRBJ1-1 and V is TRBV25-1, with D perhaps matching TRBD1 (5 bases). Trimming shortened V by 2 bases and J by 3 bases, and 19 bases separated the two germline ends. CDR1 and CDR2 (germline): MGHDK, SYGVNS. The CDR3 is 17 residues long. The DNA of the CDR3 is TGTGCCAGCAGTGAAGGGCTGGGGCCAGGGATTCACACTGAAGCTTTCTTT. As protein: CASSEGLGPGIHTEAFF.

V gene TRBV30 combines with J gene TRBJ1-2; D remains ambiguous. Germline V lookup: CDR1 GTSNPN, CDR2 SVGIG (reference sequence). Trimming left V 0 bases short and J 8 bases short, with 13 bases between. There are 13 residues in the CDR3. The CDR3 here is CAWSVLLGSGYTF. CDR3 in DNA: TGTGCCTGGAGTGTACTTTTAGGGAGCGGCTACACCTTC.

The CDR3 DNA reads TGTGCCAGCAGCGGGGCTGGGGACACTGAAGCTTTCTTT. This encodes CASSGAGDTEAFF. The chain uses TRBV11-3 and TRBJ1-1; maybe TRBD1 (5 bases). Germline-derived CDR1 and CDR2 are SGHNT and YENEEA. CDR3 length equals 13 residues. V was trimmed by 5 bases and J by 3 bases, leaving 10 bases between them.

The chain combines TRBV27 with TRBJ2-1; 15 nucleotides line up with TRBD2. Germline trimming cut 1 base from V and 12 bases from J; bases unmatched to any gene: 7. Germline V gene data show CDR1 as MNHEY and CDR2 as SMNVEV (reference sequence). The CDR3 runs 16 residues. CDR3 protein: CASSLFGLAGGTVQFF. The CDR3 nucleotides are TGTGCCAGCAGTTTATTTGGACTAGCGGGAGGGACCGTGCAGTTCTTC.